Presented here are 32 T cell receptor beta chains from one specimen sequenced in a study of shared clonotypes between healthy human individuals (dated by TCRdb to 2018 to 2021). The library relied on the immunoSEQ multiplex PCR assay. Here the immuneACCESS table is served through TCRdb, limited to in-frame sequences with V and J called. Missing clones are a known gap in these copies; in checked studies unresolved V genes cover under half, and the rest lacks a known reason. Here the sample has roughly 650,000 clones; about 96% occur a single time. 0.057% of the sample is taken by the ten largest. Sequencing input: naive CD4+ T cells sorted from blood. The cell subset or site label, as the study defines it: CD45RA+ positively selected. These receptors were collected from a woman under 40 in good health.

The chain is built from TRBV6-5 and TRBJ2-5; TRBD2 might be the D (5 bases). The CDR3 is 13 residues long. The V end lost 6 bases, the J end lost 5 bases, and 13 bases lay between the germline ends. From germline, CDR1 is MNHEY and CDR2 SVGAGI. CDR3: CASRPRAVETQYF. In DNA, the CDR3 is TGTGCCAGCAGACCGCGGGCTGTGGAGACCCAGTACTTC.

The V call is TRBV11-2, the J call TRBJ2-1; D is ambiguous. V lost 1 base to trimming and J lost 1 base, with 2 bases between them. Germline CDR1 reads SGHAT; CDR2 reads FQNNGV. This CDR3 has 13 amino acids. As DNA, the CDR3 is TGTGCCAGCAGCTTAGGTTCCTACAATGAGCAGTTCTTC. Its protein is CASSLGSYNEQFF.

For the CDR3, the DNA is TGTGCCAGCAGTCTTAGAGGGACAGGGGTACTTAATTACGAGCAGTACTTC. It yields the protein CASSLRGTGVLNYEQYF. The V call is TRBV7-2, the J call TRBJ2-7, with TRBD1 matching over 10 bases. The germline V gene encodes CDR1 SGHTA and CDR2 FQGNSA. The junction had 15 bases not matched to a gene; V was cut back by 6 bases and J by 4 bases. The CDR3 contains 17 residues. The entire variable domain, with the rest obtained from reference TRBV7-2 and TRBJ2-7, is as follows: GAGVSQSPSNKVTEKGKDVELRCDPISGHTALYWYRQSLGQGLEFLIYFQGNSAPDKSGLPSDRFSAERTGGSVSTLTIQRTQQEDSAVYLCASSLRGTGVLNYEQYFGPGTRLTVT.

The chain links TRBV5-1 to TRBJ2-5; the match to TRBD2 covers 14 bases. The CDR3 runs 16 residues. Germline CDR1 and CDR2: SGHRS and YFSETQ. V shed 4 bases, J shed 5 bases, and the junction held 7 bases outside the gene matches. The CDR3 nucleotides read TGCGCCAGCAGCCTTGGGACTAGCGGGAGTCTGGAGACCCAGTACTTC. It is translated as CASSLGTSGSLETQYF.

The chain has TRBV7-7 and TRBJ2-2; no reliable D call. Per the germline V gene, CDR1 is SSHAT and CDR2 is FNYEAQ (reference sequence). This CDR3 comprises 15 residues. Trimming took 5 bases from V and 1 from J, leaving 11 bases between them. The CDR3 sequence: CASSLGSGNTGELFF. The CDR3 DNA is TGTGCCAGCAGCCTGGGTTCCGGGAACACCGGGGAGCTGTTTTTT.

The chain employs TRBV7-3 and TRBJ2-2; 14 bases fit TRBD2. CDR1 and CDR2 from the germline V gene are SGHTA and FQGTGA. The CDR3 loop spans 17 amino acids. The trim removed 5 bases at V and 6 bases at J, leaving 8 bases unmatched. CDR3: CASSPQGLAGESGELFF. The CDR3 coding sequence is TGTGCCAGCAGCCCGCAGGGACTAGCGGGAGAGTCCGGGGAGCTGTTTTTT. The full variable domain, rest sourced from reference TRBV7-3 and TRBJ2-2, is GAGVSQTPSNKVTEKGKYVELRCDPISGHTALYWYRQSLGQGPEFLIYFQGTGAADDSGLPNDRFFAVRPEGSVSTLKIQRTERGDSAVYLCASSPQGLAGESGELFFGEGSRLTVL.

This chain links TRBV7-6 with TRBJ2-2; 7 bases line up with TRBD2. CDR1 is SGHVS and CDR2 is FNYEAQ in the germline V gene. The CDR3 loop spans 15 amino acids. J gave up 4 bases and V 4 bases, and 6 bases lay outside the gene matches. CDR3 in DNA: TGTGCCAGCAGCTCGCGGGAGTGGGCCACCGGGGAGCTGTTTTTT. It codes for CASSSREWATGELFF.

This chain uses TRBV30 with TRBJ2-7; 11 nucleotides align to TRBD2. The CDR3 contains 14 residues. Germline CDR1 and CDR2: GTSNPN and SVGIG (reference sequence). Trimming at V came to 3 bases and at J to 1 base, leaving 2 bases not matched to a gene. The CDR3 DNA reads TGTGCCTGGAGGTTAGCGGGAGGGTCCTACGAGCAGTACTTC. Protein sequence: CAWRLAGGSYEQYF.

This clone was recorded only once. The V gene is TRBV4-2, the J gene TRBJ2-1, with 8 bases matching TRBD2. Germline V gene sequence: CDR1 LGHNA, CDR2 YNFKEQ. This CDR3 contains 15 residues. The junction had 5 bases not matched to a gene; V was cut back by 0 bases and J by 7 bases. DNA for the CDR3: TGTGCCAGCAGCCAAGATCCGGCTAGCGGGAATGAGCAGTTCTTC. The encoded protein is CASSQDPASGNEQFF.

The chain combines TRBV9 with TRBJ2-5; tentatively, D is TRBD2 (6 bases). The DNA matches TRBJ2-7 better at its end, which makes the J call doubtful. The CDR3 is 15 amino acids. Germline lookup yields CDR1 SGDLS and CDR2 YYNGEE. The CDR3 DNA reads TGTGCCAGCAGCGTAGCCATGGGACTGCCCTACGAGCAGTACTTC. Translated, it gives CASSVAMGLPYEQYF.

Turning to this clone: The sample contains more than one DNA sequence encoding this CDR3. This chain connects TRBV5-1 to TRBJ1-1; D unresolved. The CDR3 has 13 residues. The V end lost 2 bases, the J end lost 1 base, and 6 bases lay between the germline ends. CDR1 and CDR2 (germline): SGHRS, YFSETQ. The CDR3 DNA is TGCGCCAGCAGCTTCGAGGGGAACACTGAAGCTTTCTTT. Amino acid sequence: CASSFEGNTEAFF.

The V gene is TRBV4-1, the J gene TRBJ1-3, with D possibly matching TRBD1 (5 bases). Trimming removed 3 bases at V and 1 base at J, with 25 bases between. Germline CDR1 is MGHRA and CDR2 is YSYEKL. The CDR3 sequence is 20 residues long. CDR3 bases: TGCGCCAGCAGCCAGAGACAGTCCAATAGGGGTATGCATTCTGGAAACACCATATATTTT. Translating it yields CASSQRQSNRGMHSGNTIYF.

V is TRBV9 and J is TRBJ2-1; 11 nucleotides agree with TRBD2. Germline CDR1 and CDR2: SGDLS and YYNGEE. V lost 2 bases and J lost 10; bases outside the gene matches: 8. The CDR3 is made up of 15 amino acids. The CDR3 DNA sequence: TGTGCCAGCAGCGTTACTAGCGGGAGTGGTCGGGAGCAGTTCTTC. Encoded protein: CASSVTSGSGREQFF.

The J gene is TRBJ2-2, the V gene TRBV7-9; 8 bases are a match to TRBD2. This CDR3 spans 14 amino acids. J gave up 5 bases and V 5 bases, and 4 bases lay outside the gene matches. CDR1 SEHNR and CDR2 FQNEAQ come from the germline V gene (reference sequence). CDR3 coding DNA: TGTGCCAGCAGCCCCCGCGGGAGGACCGGGGAGCTGTTTTTT. Its protein is CASSPRGRTGELFF.

CDR3 nucleotides: TGCGCCAGCAGCTTGCAGGGGTTGTGGGAGACCCAGTACTTC. Amino acid sequence: CASSLQGLWETQYF. This chain connects TRBV5-1 to TRBJ2-5, with D maybe TRBD1 (6 bases). The CDR3 totals 14 residues. V was pared by 1 base and J by 5 bases, with 12 bases between. Germline CDR1 reads SGHRS; CDR2 reads YFSETQ.

The rearrangement joins TRBV19 to TRBJ2-6; D gene unclear. Trimming pared 6 bases from V and 1 base from J, leaving 13 bases between. CDR3 length: 16 residues. Germline loops: CDR1 LNHDA, CDR2 SQIVND (reference sequence). The CDR3 reads CASRPVAHSGANVLTF. As DNA, the CDR3 is TGTGCCAGTAGGCCTGTGGCCCATTCTGGGGCCAACGTCCTGACTTTC.

V gene TRBV6-5 combines with J gene TRBJ1-1; D is perhaps TRBD1 (6 bases). The CDR3 runs 13 residues. The V gene's germline CDR1 is MNHEY and CDR2 SVGAGI. The V end lost 6 bases, the J end lost 4 bases, and 12 bases lay between the germline ends. The CDR3 DNA reads as TGTGCCAGCAGCCATGAGGGGGTCACTGAAGCTTTCTTT. Its translation: CASSHEGVTEAFF.

This clone appeared once. In the same sample, other DNA sequences code for this CDR3. Written as DNA, the CDR3 is TGTGCCAGCAGTTACGGGGGGGAAGCTTTCTTT. Its translation: CASSYGGEAFF. The V gene is TRBV6-5, the J gene TRBJ1-1; D perhaps matches TRBD1 (5 bases). The germline gives CDR1 MNHEY, CDR2 SVGAGI. CDR3 length equals 11 residues. V lost 2 bases to trimming and J lost 8 bases, with 6 bases between them.

The genes are TRBV28 and TRBJ2-5; D is undetermined. Gene TRBJ2-7 matches the end of the DNA better, so the J call may be wrong. CDR1 and CDR2 (germline): MDHEN, SYDVKM. This CDR3 has 13 residues. The CDR3 protein is CASRGSLVHEQYF. CDR3 nucleotide sequence: TGTGCCAGCAGAGGTAGTTTAGTCCACGAGCAGTACTTC.

V gene TRBV1 combines with J gene TRBJ2-5; no check of the table's D call, TRBD2, against the DNA was made. TRBV1 is a pseudogene locus. This CDR3 is 16 amino acids long. The CDR3: CTSSQAAREIRETQYF. For the CDR3, the DNA is TGCACCAGCAGCCAAGCCGCGCGGGAGATTAGGGAGACCCAGTACTTC.

The V call is TRBV28, the J call TRBJ1-1; 10 bases agree with TRBD1. V trimming: 7 bases; J trimming: 3 bases; junction bases outside the gene matches: 8. Germline CDR1 MDHEN, CDR2 SYDVKM. The CDR3 consists of 15 residues. The CDR3 DNA sequence: TGTGCCAGCACCTCGACAGGGGGCGCGGACACTGAAGCTTTCTTT. This translates into CASTSTGGADTEAFF.

CDR3 coding DNA: TGCGCCAGCAGCTTTGACAGGAGTGAGCAGTACTTC. This codes for CASSFDRSEQYF. V is TRBV5-1 and J is TRBJ2-7, with D maybe TRBD1 (6 bases). This CDR3 region has 12 residues. The V gene's germline CDR1 is SGHRS and CDR2 YFSETQ. Trimming removed 2 bases from V and 7 bases from J, with 10 bases in between.

The chain is built from TRBV6-5 and TRBJ2-2; TRBD1 is a possible D gene (6 bases). This CDR3 contains 16 residues. CDR1 is MNHEY and CDR2 is SVGAGI in the germline V gene. Trimming left V 3 bases short and J 4 bases short, with 15 bases between. DNA of the CDR3: TGTGCCAGCAGTTATGACCCAGGGGCAGTCACCGGGGAGCTGTTTTTT. Its protein product is CASSYDPGAVTGELFF.

Comments on this clone: Other DNA sequences in the same sample also yield this CDR3. V usage is TRBV11-2 and J usage is TRBJ1-5; D is perhaps TRBD1 (5 bases). CDR1 SGHAT and CDR2 FQNNGV come from the germline V gene. CDR3 length: 15 amino acids. The germline V and J ends were trimmed by 3 bases and 6 bases, with 15 bases remaining between them. The CDR3 sequence: CASSLGRAGGQPQHF. The CDR3 coding sequence is TGTGCCAGCAGCTTGGGGCGGGCGGGGGGTCAGCCCCAGCATTTT.

In regard to this clone: The sample carries other DNA sequences with the same CDR3. The chain couples TRBV10-2 to TRBJ1-5; D is unclear. In germline, CDR1 is WSHSY, CDR2 SAAADI. V was shortened by 0 bases and J by 5 bases, with 5 bases between the two germline ends. The CDR3 runs 13 residues. CDR3 sequence reads: CASSESRDQPQHF. CDR3 coding DNA: TGCGCCAGCAGTGAGTCCCGAGATCAGCCCCAGCATTTT.

The rearrangement links TRBV28 to TRBJ1-1, with a weak D call TRBD1 (6 bases). Trimming took off 5 bases at V and 1 base at J, with 14 bases between the two ends. Germline CDR1 is MDHEN and CDR2 is SYDVKM. The CDR3 is 15 residues long. The CDR3 nucleotides read TGTGCCAGCAGTCTGGGAGGACAGCCGAACACTGAAGCTTTCTTT. It is translated as CASSLGGQPNTEAFF. Based on the CDR3 plus reference TRBV28 and TRBJ1-1, the full variable domain is DVKVTQSSRYLVKRTGEKVFLECVQDMDHENMFWYRQDPGLGLRLIYFSYDVKMKEKGDIPEGYSVSREKKERFSLILESASTNQTSMYLCASSLGGQPNTEAFFGQGTRLTVV.

This clone was recorded only once. The chain links TRBV11-3 to TRBJ2-2; TRBD2 aligns across 11 bases. This CDR3 contains 16 residues. The J segment lost 5 bases and the V segment lost 1 base, leaving 3 bases of the junction unmatched. The germline V gene encodes CDR1 SGHNT and CDR2 YENEEA. CDR3 residues: CASSLVASGGTGELFF. CDR3 sequence (DNA): TGTGCCAGCAGCTTAGTGGCTAGCGGGGGGACCGGGGAGCTGTTTTTT.

A few counts support this clone. The chain employs TRBV5-4 and TRBJ1-1, with D tentatively TRBD1 (5 bases). Germline values: CDR1 SGHNT, CDR2 YYREEE (reference sequence). The CDR3 length is 13 residues. V gave up 3 bases and J gave up 3 bases, with 9 bases separating them. In DNA form, the CDR3 reads TGTGCCAGCAGCTGGGGCAGGGACACTGAAGCTTTCTTT. It specifies CASSWGRDTEAFF.

The V and J genes are TRBV7-8 and TRBJ2-5; D unclear. This CDR3 spans 15 amino acids. Between the trimmed V and J ends, which lost 1 base and 1 base, there was a span of 10 bases. Germline assignment: CDR1 SGHVS and CDR2 FQNEAQ. CDR3 region: CASSLEVGTQETQYF. The CDR3 DNA reads TGTGCCAGCAGCTTAGAGGTCGGAACCCAAGAGACCCAGTACTTC.

This chain uses TRBV28 with TRBJ2-5; 10 bases match TRBD1. Gene TRBJ2-7 matches the end of the DNA better, so the J call may be wrong. Germline CDR1 reads MDHEN; CDR2 reads SYDVKM. The CDR3 has 15 residues. CDR3 sequence: CASSFSGTGVGEQYF. CDR3 coding DNA: TGTGCCAGCAGTTTTTCAGGGACAGGGGTCGGCGAGCAGTACTTC.

This chain connects TRBV5-1 to TRBJ1-4, with D maybe TRBD1 (6 bases). This CDR3 contains 16 residues. The ends were cut back, 3 bases at V and 8 bases at J, with 20 bases in the middle. The germline CDR1 and CDR2 sequences are SGHRS and YFSETQ. The CDR3: CASSSEPGRGKEKLFF. Written as DNA, the CDR3 is TGCGCCAGCAGCTCTGAACCGGGCAGGGGAAAAGAAAAACTGTTTTTT.

V and J are TRBV4-1 and TRBJ2-7; tentatively, D is TRBD2 (5 bases). CDR1 MGHRA and CDR2 YSYEKL come from the germline V gene. The CDR3 has 15 amino acids. V was cut by 0 bases and J by 0 bases, with 9 bases left in between. The CDR3 bases are TGCGCCAGCAGCCAAGACGGGGTTAGCTCCTACGAGCAGTACTTC. It codes for CASSQDGVSSYEQYF.